A single T cell receptor beta chain is shown here with its context. The data belong to a study of blood T cell repertoires in COVID-19. Overall study: The United States, Italy and Spain provided the acute and convalescent COVID-19 samples. The analysed material was cDNA or gDNA that came from T cells, B-cell-depleted T cells, or PBMCs.

Per the original methods: Scientists estimated how many nucleated cells there were by amplifying reference gene primers. The data were produced by immunoSEQ multiplex PCR, yet TCRdb's version contains in-frame clones alone and is incomplete. V and J calls plus clone size are reproduced from that table; the DNA served to infer D and trimming. The sample holds over 120,000 clones, about 90% seen once. Germline CDR1 reads SGHRS; CDR2 reads YFSETQ. The CDR3 has 14 amino acids. Trimming cost V 4 bases and J 0 bases; bases outside gene matches: 1. The chain employs TRBV5-1 and TRBJ1-1; TRBD1 matches 9 bases. The source is a man between 45 and 60 years old who had recovered from COVID-19. What was sequenced was peripheral blood. The CDR3 DNA sequence: TGCGCCAGCAGCCGGGACAGGGTGAACACTGAAGCTTTCTTT. Amino acid sequence: CASSRDRVNTEAFF.